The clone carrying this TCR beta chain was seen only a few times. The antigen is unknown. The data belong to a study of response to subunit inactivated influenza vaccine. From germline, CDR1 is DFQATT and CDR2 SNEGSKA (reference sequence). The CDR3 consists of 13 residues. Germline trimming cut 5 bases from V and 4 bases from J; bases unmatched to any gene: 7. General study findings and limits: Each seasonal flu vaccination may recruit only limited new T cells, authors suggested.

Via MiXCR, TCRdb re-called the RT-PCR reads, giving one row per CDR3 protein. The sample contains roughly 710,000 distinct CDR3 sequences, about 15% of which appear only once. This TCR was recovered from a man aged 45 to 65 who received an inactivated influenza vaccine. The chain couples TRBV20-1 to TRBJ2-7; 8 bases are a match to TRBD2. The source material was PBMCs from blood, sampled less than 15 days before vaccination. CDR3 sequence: CSAEAGVGYEQYF. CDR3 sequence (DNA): TGCAGTGCTGAAGCGGGAGTGGGGTACGAGCAGTACTTC.